This TCR beta chain was recovered during a study of blood T cell repertoires in COVID-19. Study-level information: Sources were T cells, B-cell-depleted T cells, or PBMCs; the material itself was cDNA or gDNA.

The protocol was immunoSEQ multiplex PCR, while the TCRdb copy is restricted to in-frame clones and leaves out a portion. The sample has more than 200,000 clones, around 86% seen once; the top ten hold more than 7%. There are 13 residues in the CDR3. Between the trimmed V and J ends, which lost 5 bases and 0 bases, there was a span of 4 bases. Germline assignment: CDR1 SGHTA and CDR2 FQGNSA. The TCR was taken from a man in his thirties or forties in a cohort exposed to, infected with or recovered from COVID-19 (not recorded which). The chain employs TRBV7-2 and TRBJ2-2, with D uncertain. Material for sequencing was PBMCs or T cells enriched from blood (not recorded which). CDR3 DNA: TGTGCCAGCAGCGTCACGAACACCGGGGAGCTGTTTTTT. Its translation is CASSVTNTGELFF.